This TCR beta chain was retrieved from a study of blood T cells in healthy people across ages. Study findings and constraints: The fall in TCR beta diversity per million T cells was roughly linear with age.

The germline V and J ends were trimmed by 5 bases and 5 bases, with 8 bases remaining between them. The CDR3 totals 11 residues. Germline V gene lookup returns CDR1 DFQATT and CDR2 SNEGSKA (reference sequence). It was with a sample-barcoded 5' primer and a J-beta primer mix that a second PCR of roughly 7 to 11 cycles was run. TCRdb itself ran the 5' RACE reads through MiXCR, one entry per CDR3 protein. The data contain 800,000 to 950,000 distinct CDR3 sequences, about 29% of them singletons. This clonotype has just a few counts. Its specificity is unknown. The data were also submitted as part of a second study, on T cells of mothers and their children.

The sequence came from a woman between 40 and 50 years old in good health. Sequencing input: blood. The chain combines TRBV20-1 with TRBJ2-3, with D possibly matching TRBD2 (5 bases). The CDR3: CSARREDTQYF. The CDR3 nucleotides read TGCAGTGCTCGCCGGGAAGATACGCAGTATTTT.